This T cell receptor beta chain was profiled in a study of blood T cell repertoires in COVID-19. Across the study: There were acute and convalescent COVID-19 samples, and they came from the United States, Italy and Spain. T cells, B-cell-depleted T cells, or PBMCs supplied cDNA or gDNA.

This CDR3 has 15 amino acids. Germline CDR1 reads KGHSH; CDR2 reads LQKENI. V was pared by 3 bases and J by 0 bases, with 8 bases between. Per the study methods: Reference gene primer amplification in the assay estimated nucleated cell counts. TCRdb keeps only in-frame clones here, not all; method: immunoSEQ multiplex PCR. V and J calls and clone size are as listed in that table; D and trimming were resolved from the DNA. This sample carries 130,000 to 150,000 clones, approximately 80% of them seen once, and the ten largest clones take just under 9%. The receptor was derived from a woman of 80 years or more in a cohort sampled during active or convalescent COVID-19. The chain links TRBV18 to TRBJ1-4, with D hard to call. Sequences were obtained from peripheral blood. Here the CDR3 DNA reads TGTGCCAGCTCACCTCGGGTCGCAACTAATGAAAAACTGTTTTTT. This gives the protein CASSPRVATNEKLFF.